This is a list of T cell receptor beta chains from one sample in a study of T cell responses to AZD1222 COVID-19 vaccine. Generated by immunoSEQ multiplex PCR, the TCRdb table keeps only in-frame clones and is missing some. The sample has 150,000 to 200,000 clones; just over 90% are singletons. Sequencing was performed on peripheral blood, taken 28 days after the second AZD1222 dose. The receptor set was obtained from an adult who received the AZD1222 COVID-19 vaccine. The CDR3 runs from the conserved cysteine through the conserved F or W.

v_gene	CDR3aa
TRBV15	CATSTKTRGAEPQHF
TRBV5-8	CASSLALTGGTDTQYF
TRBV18	CASSPGREYEQYF
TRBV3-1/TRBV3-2	CASSSHYEQYF
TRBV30	CAWNGRSYEQYF
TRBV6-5	CASLRDRHTDTQYF
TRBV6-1	CASSEMWANYGYTF
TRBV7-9	CASSWAGPTGELFF
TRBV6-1	CASSEGTGLGYTF
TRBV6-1	CASSETLSRDIYNEQFF
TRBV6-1	CASSPLGFDGYTF
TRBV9	CASSVPHSGANVLTF
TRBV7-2	CASSPGQLNQPQHF
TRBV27	CASSLGVSGANVLTF
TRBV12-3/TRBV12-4	CASSFQGTEAFF
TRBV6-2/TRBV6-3	CASSRQETQYF
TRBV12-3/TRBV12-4	CASKLYSSTEAFF
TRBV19	CASTQARGDTQYF
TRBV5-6	CASSFRGGNQPQHF
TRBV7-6	CASTPAYSPTDTEAFF
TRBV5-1	CASSPGQGRSPLHF
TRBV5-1	CASSLTRRSTEAFF
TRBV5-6	CASSMYGQGETLAFF
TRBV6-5	CASGWRNTEAFF
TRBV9	CASSRMESNEQFF
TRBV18	CASSRTGVDEKLFF
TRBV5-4	CASSLGASEAFF
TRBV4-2	CASSLKVRGVDAEAFF
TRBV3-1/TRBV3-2	CASSQVGTGDGYTF
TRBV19	CASSIGLKNTIYF
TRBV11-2	CASSLGPGQSYGYTF
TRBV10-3	CASRTGGNYGYTF
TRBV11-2	CASSLQGQPQHF
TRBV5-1	CASSSRTGWTEAFF
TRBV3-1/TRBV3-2	CASSQGGVHQPQHF
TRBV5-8	CASSSGDSSPLHF
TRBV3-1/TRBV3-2	CASSQDVGGWDTIYF
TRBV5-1	CASSLVPGSHNGYTF
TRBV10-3	CAISKSGTPTYNEQFF
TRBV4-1	CASSPDPGQGALGGELFF
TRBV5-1	CASSSETGVNTEAFF
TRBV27	CASTSPGQGLSGYTF
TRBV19	CASSKSPGQGARSPLHF
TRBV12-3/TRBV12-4	CASTIGHRDYTF
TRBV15	CATSRDQGGQPQHF
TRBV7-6	CASSLVGGTGELFF
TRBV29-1	CSVARVLNTEAFF
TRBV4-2	CASSPGTAGNTIYF
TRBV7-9	CASSPNPSYEQYF
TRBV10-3	CAITRDREFGGYTF
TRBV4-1	CASSKGPTGRDGYTF
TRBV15	CATSRDRSRGRGGYTF
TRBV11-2	CASSLDLTGSDGYTF
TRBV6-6	CASSYRDEQFF
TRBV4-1	CASSPGLAGGAGTDTQYF